This passage covers 24 T cell receptor beta chains from one sample sequenced in a study of neurological immune-mediated disorders. TCRdb fed the 5' RACE reads into MiXCR, producing one record per CDR3 protein. The table lists about 66,000 distinct CDR3 sequences, roughly 4.5% of them singletons. The sample was PBMCs. These receptors were taken from a man aged 25 to 40 with multiple sclerosis.

This clonotype was picked up many times. This rearrangement joins TRBV5-1 to TRBJ2-3, with 8 bases aligning to TRBD2. The junction had 3 bases not matched to a gene; V was cut back by 1 base and J by 5 bases. Germline V gives CDR1 SGHRS, CDR2 YFSETQ. This CDR3 comprises 14 residues. For the CDR3, the DNA is TGCGCCAGCAGCTTGCGCGGGGGGCTAGATACGCAGTATTTT. Encoded protein: CASSLRGGLDTQYF.

This clonotype was found many times. This chain connects TRBV14 to TRBJ1-2; a weak D match, TRBD1 (5 bases). This CDR3 region has 15 residues. The V gene's germline CDR1 is SGHDN and CDR2 FVKESK. V was trimmed by 1 base and J by 4 bases, leaving 13 bases between them. The chain's CDR3 is CASSQGGRGIYGYTF. CDR3 nucleotide sequence: TGTGCCAGCAGCCAAGGTGGTAGGGGCATCTATGGCTACACCTTC.

This clonotype was recorded at least ten times. The V and J genes are TRBV20-1 and TRBJ1-1, with a possible D match to TRBD1 (6 bases). Germline V gives CDR1 DFQATT, CDR2 SNEGSKA (reference sequence). This CDR3 region has 14 residues. Trimming took off 6 bases at V and 5 bases at J, with 19 bases between the two ends. CDR3 bases: TGCAGTGCGGGGGACATGGTATTAGGGACTGAAGCTTTCTTT. Translating gives CSAGDMVLGTEAFF.

Ten or more counts support this clonotype. V and J are TRBV20-1 and TRBJ1-1; D perhaps matches TRBD1 (6 bases). V dropped 1 base and J dropped 6 bases, with 15 bases sitting between them. The CDR3 totals 14 residues. Germline CDR1 and CDR2: DFQATT and SNEGSKA (reference sequence). CDR3 bases: TGCAGTGCTAGAGCCTACAGGGAGCCGCCTGAAGCTTTCTTT. Residues: CSARAYREPPEAFF.

At least ten counts were recorded for this clonotype. This chain uses TRBV20-1 with TRBJ2-1; 8 nucleotides align to TRBD2. There are 17 residues in the CDR3. Germline loops: CDR1 DFQATT, CDR2 SNEGSKA (reference sequence). Trimming at V came to 0 bases and at J to 1 base, leaving 8 bases not matched to a gene. The DNA of the CDR3 is TGCAGTGCTAGAGACTCGGCGCGGGGGGCTTCCTACAATGAGCAGTTCTTC. This gives the protein CSARDSARGASYNEQFF.

This clonotype has only a few counts. The chain's CDR3 is CSARAGGFLGYTF. DNA of the CDR3: TGCAGTGCTAGAGCAGGGGGATTTCTTGGCTACACCTTC. J is TRBJ1-2 and V is TRBV20-1, with 7 bases that match TRBD1. The germline V gene encodes CDR1 DFQATT and CDR2 SNEGSKA (reference sequence). The CDR3 has 13 residues. Losses at the gene ends were 1 base for V and 7 bases for J; bases not matched to a gene: 6.

At least ten counts were recorded for this clonotype. The chain uses TRBV3-1 and TRBJ2-7; tentative D call: TRBD1 (5 bases). The CDR3 is 16 residues long. Germline V CDR1 and CDR2: LGHDT, YNNKEL (reference sequence). The germline V and J ends were trimmed by 1 base and 0 bases, with 13 bases remaining between them. The CDR3 sequence: CASSQVGQSRSYEQYF. The DNA of the CDR3 is TGTGCCAGCAGCCAAGTCGGACAATCGCGCTCCTACGAGCAGTACTTC.

This clonotype was observed at least ten times. CDR3 sequence: CSARRQPGREAFF. The CDR3, as DNA: TGCAGTGCTAGAAGGCAGCCGGGTCGTGAAGCTTTCTTT. V and J are TRBV20-1 and TRBJ1-1, with unresolved D. Germline V gives CDR1 DFQATT, CDR2 SNEGSKA (reference sequence). V dropped 2 bases and J dropped 7 bases, with 14 bases sitting between them. This CDR3 is built from 13 residues.

Ten or more counts support this clonotype. The rearrangement uses TRBV5-1 and TRBJ2-7, with D unclear. CDR3 length: 11 amino acids. CDR1 SGHRS and CDR2 YFSETQ come from the germline V gene. V was pared by 4 bases and J by 0 bases, with 2 bases between. CDR3 DNA: TGCGCCAGCAGCCGCTCCTACGAGCAGTACGTC. It translates to CASSRSYEQYV.

This clonotype was recorded many times. V and J are TRBV18 and TRBJ1-1; a weak D match, TRBD1 (6 bases). There are 17 residues in the CDR3. Trimming shortened V by 1 base and J by 4 bases, and 19 bases separated the two germline ends. Germline values: CDR1 KGHSH, CDR2 LQKENI. CDR3 amino acids: CASSPRTLALGATEAFF. CDR3 DNA sequence: TGTGCCAGCTCACCACGGACCTTGGCCTTGGGGGCCACTGAAGCTTTCTTT.

In its sample, this clonotype was seen many times. The chain links TRBV12-3 or TRBV12-4 to TRBJ1-3; no clear D. The length of the CDR3 is 12 residues. Trimming shortened V by 3 bases and J by 8 bases, and 8 bases separated the two germline ends. The DNA of the CDR3 is TGTGCCAGCAGTTTTTCGACGGACACCATATATTTT. Protein: CASSFSTDTIYF.

This clonotype appeared many times. The V gene is TRBV4-1, the J gene TRBJ1-5, with unresolved D. CDR3 length: 15 amino acids. Trimming removed 6 bases from V and 0 bases from J, with 12 bases in between. Germline V CDR1 and CDR2: MGHRA, YSYEKL. This CDR3 is CASRAGIFSNQPQHF. DNA of the CDR3: TGCGCCAGCAGGGCGGGGATTTTTAGCAATCAGCCCCAGCATTTT.

The chain links TRBV20-1 to TRBJ2-1; TRBD2 agrees at 8 bases. The germline gives CDR1 DFQATT, CDR2 SNEGSKA (reference sequence). With 4 bases clipped from V and 6 bases from J, the junction kept 8 bases outside the gene matches. CDR3 length equals 14 residues. The CDR3 coding sequence is TGCAGTGCTAACCCGGGGGCGGGGGGCAATGAGCAGTTCTTC. Translating it yields CSANPGAGGNEQFF.

Many counts were recorded for this clonotype. This chain joins TRBV27 and TRBJ2-7; 10 bases align to TRBD1. V lost 3 bases and J lost 1; bases outside the gene matches: 9. The germline V gene encodes CDR1 MNHEY and CDR2 SMNVEV (reference sequence). This CDR3 is 17 amino acids long. The CDR3 spells CASSFLPAGQGSYEQYF. The CDR3, as DNA: TGTGCCAGCAGTTTCCTACCCGCGGGACAGGGGTCCTACGAGCAGTACTTC.

This clonotype appeared many times. The chain uses TRBV3-1 and TRBJ2-7; 8 nucleotides match TRBD1. The CDR3 loop spans 14 amino acids. With V trimmed by 4 bases and J by 1 base, 3 bases remained unmatched. Germline-derived CDR1 and CDR2 are LGHDT and YNNKEL (reference sequence). In DNA, the CDR3 is TGTGCCAGCAGCCCAGGGACAGGTTCCTACGAGCAGTACTTC. Amino acid sequence: CASSPGTGSYEQYF.

This clonotype was seen many times. The chain recombines TRBV4-1 with TRBJ2-2; D could derive from TRBD1 or TRBD2 (6 bases each). Per the germline V gene, CDR1 is MGHRA and CDR2 is YSYEKL. V was shortened by 3 bases and J by 1 base, with 12 bases between the two germline ends. The CDR3 is 16 residues long. In DNA form, the CDR3 reads TGCGCCAGCAGCCAGTTTAAGGGGGGGAACACCGGGGAGCTGTTTTTT. Translation gives CASSQFKGGNTGELFF.

This clonotype was picked up a small number of times. The rearrangement uses TRBV20-1 and TRBJ2-3; TRBD2 aligns across 10 bases. The trim removed 8 bases at V and 2 bases at J, leaving 10 bases unmatched. Germline V CDR1 and CDR2: DFQATT, SNEGSKA (reference sequence). The length of the CDR3 is 15 residues. The CDR3 spells CSPGGSGGATDTQYF. The CDR3 DNA is TGCAGTCCGGGAGGCAGCGGGGGGGCCACAGATACGCAGTATTTT.

This clonotype was observed many times. Written as DNA, the CDR3 is TGTGCCAGCAGCTCGGGCCTTGGGGCAGCTACTAATTCACCCCTCCACTTT. Translated: CASSSGLGAATNSPLHF. The V call is TRBV7-8, the J call TRBJ1-6; TRBD1 is a possible D gene (5 bases). This CDR3 spans 17 amino acids. Trimming shortened V by 4 bases and J by 6 bases, and 19 bases separated the two germline ends. CDR1 and CDR2 from the germline V gene are SGHVS and FQNEAQ.

In its sample, this clonotype was seen many times. The J gene is TRBJ2-1, the V gene TRBV20-1; 12 bases line up with TRBD2. This CDR3 has 14 amino acids. Germline trimming cut 5 bases from V and 2 bases from J; bases unmatched to any gene: 1. In germline, CDR1 is DFQATT, CDR2 SNEGSKA (reference sequence). CDR3 protein: CSALAGGPYNEQFF. CDR3 in DNA: TGCAGTGCTCTAGCGGGGGGGCCCTACAATGAGCAGTTCTTC.

The V call is TRBV27, the J call TRBJ1-5, with 7 bases that match TRBD1. Germline trimming cut 5 bases from V and 7 bases from J; bases unmatched to any gene: 5. The germline CDR1 and CDR2 sequences are MNHEY and SMNVEV (reference sequence). The CDR3 is 13 residues long. The CDR3 is CASSPGQYQPQHF. CDR3 nucleotides: TGTGCCAGCAGTCCGGGACAGTACCAGCCCCAGCATTTT.

This clonotype was observed many times. The genes are TRBV20-1 and TRBJ2-1; D is tentatively TRBD1 or TRBD2 (6 bases each). V lost 0 bases to trimming and J lost 8 bases, with 17 bases between them. CDR3 size: 15 residues. From germline, CDR1 is DFQATT and CDR2 SNEGSKA (reference sequence). This CDR3 reads CSARDWGATSDEQFF. CDR3 nucleotides: TGCAGTGCTAGAGATTGGGGGGCCACCTCGGATGAGCAGTTCTTC.

This clonotype was observed many times. The chain carries TRBV4-1 and TRBJ1-3; a possible D gene is TRBD1 (5 bases). Per germline, CDR1 MGHRA and CDR2 YSYEKL. The V and J ends lost 1 base and 0 bases respectively, with 10 bases between them. This CDR3 comprises 16 residues. CDR3 sequence: CASSQGAGLSGNTIYF. The DNA for the CDR3 is TGCGCCAGCAGCCAAGGAGCAGGGCTCTCTGGAAACACCATATATTTT.

This clonotype was detected many times. The chain uses TRBV3-1 and TRBJ2-7; D is possibly TRBD2 (7 bases). The germline V gene has CDR1 LGHDT and CDR2 YNNKEL (reference sequence). The CDR3 length is 14 residues. The V end lost 2 bases, the J end lost 3 bases, and 11 bases lay between the germline ends. CDR3 bases: TGTGCCAGCAGCCAATCGGGGGGCCACTACGAGCAGTACTTC. Translating it yields CASSQSGGHYEQYF.

In this sample, this clonotype turned up once. Possible read error: a much larger clone is one base away. The chain joins TRBV10-3 to TRBJ2-5; D possibly corresponds to TRBD2 (5 bases). The CDR3 loop spans 14 amino acids. The germline CDR1 and CDR2 sequences are ENHRY and SYGVKD. The CDR3 DNA sequence: TGTGTCATCAGTGAGTCGAGGCGGGAAGAGACCCAGTACTTC. Encoded protein: CVISESRREETQYF.